The T cell receptor (beta chain) described here comes from a study of tissue T cells after allogeneic stem cell transplantation. The method was immunoSEQ multiplex PCR; TCRdb's version includes in-frame clones alone and lacks a portion of them. The sample lists around 1,700 clones, roughly 50% occurring once. A note on this clone: Its antigen is as yet unknown. Here the gene names and germline are mouse. The read ends 1 residue before the CDR3 terminus; that terminus is restored from the germline J gene.

Time point in this sample: mouse harvest day 14 after allogeneic transplant. Each mouse received 10^7 T-cell-depleted marrow cells plus 10^6 splenic CD5+ T cells by tail vein. Study-level points and caveats: TCR repertoires tracked anatomic similarity, regardless of disease or transplant status.

The length of the CDR3 is 12 residues. Trimming removed 0 bases at V and 3 bases at J, with 2 bases between. CDR1 and CDR2 (germline): SGHSN, HYEKVE. The sequencing input was gut tissue. This sequence joins TRBV12-1 and TRBJ2-1, with D unclear. The TCR comes from a female BALB/c mouse given C57BL/6 T cells with graft-versus-host disease after an allogeneic hematopoietic cell transplant. The CDR3: CASSLVYAEQFF. The sequenced part of the CDR3 DNA is TGTGCCAGCTCTCTCGTCTATGCTGAGCAGTTC.